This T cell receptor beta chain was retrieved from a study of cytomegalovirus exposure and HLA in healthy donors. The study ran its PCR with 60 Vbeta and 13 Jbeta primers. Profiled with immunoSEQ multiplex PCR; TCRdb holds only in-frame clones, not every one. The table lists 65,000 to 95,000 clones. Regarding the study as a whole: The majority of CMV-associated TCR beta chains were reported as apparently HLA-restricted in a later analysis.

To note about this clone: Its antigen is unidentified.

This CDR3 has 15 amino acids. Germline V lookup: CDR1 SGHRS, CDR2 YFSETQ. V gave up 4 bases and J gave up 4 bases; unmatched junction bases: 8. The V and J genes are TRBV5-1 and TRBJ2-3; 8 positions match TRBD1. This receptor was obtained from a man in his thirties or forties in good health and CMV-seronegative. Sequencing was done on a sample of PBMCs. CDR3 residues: CASSPGQGGADTQYF. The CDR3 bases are TGCGCCAGCAGCCCAGGACAGGGCGGAGCAGATACGCAGTATTTT.